This note documents a single T cell receptor (beta chain) sequence. What it binds is not known. V was shortened by 6 bases and J by 1 base, with 15 bases between the two germline ends. CDR1 MNHNY and CDR2 SVGAGI come from the germline V gene (reference sequence). CDR3 length: 15 residues. The sample belongs to a study of tissue T cells after allogeneic stem cell transplantation. Study background: Pathologist H&E review favored samples with visible lymphocytes for sequencing among multiple samples. General study points: The patient cohort was small and clinically heterogeneous, with limited sampling depth. Tissue-detected TCR repertoire was only partly captured by blood and spleen T cells.

TCRbeta CDR3 was sequenced at survey depth with template counts. Sequencing was performed with immunoSEQ multiplex PCR; in TCRdb, only in-frame clones are kept and a portion is missing. The sample shows roughly 3,600 clones, about three fifths of them seen only once. Sequences were derived from tissue from the ileum, sampled at autopsy. The V call is TRBV6-6, the J call TRBJ1-1, with D unclear. This receptor was obtained from a male donor at least 60 years old with lung cancer. Here the CDR3 reads CASRGIARTNTEAFF. CDR3 nucleotide sequence: TGTGCCAGCAGAGGCATCGCACGGACGAACACTGAAGCTTTCTTT.